Ten or more counts support the clone carrying this T cell receptor (beta chain). MiXCR was run by TCRdb on the 5' RACE reads, yielding one entry per CDR3 protein. The sample holds 300,000 to 400,000 distinct CDR3 sequences, about 16% seen once. V lost 0 bases and J lost 3, with 12 bases in between. Germline V gene sequence: CDR1 MNHEY, CDR2 SVGAGI. This CDR3 is 15 amino acids long. The sample comes from a study of T-cell memory formation after mild COVID-19. In the study overall: Most TCR clusters belonged to a single donor.

The chain joins TRBV6-5 to TRBJ2-7; D gene uncertain. Sequenced material: PBMCs or a T cell subset sorted from them (not recorded which). The receptor was isolated from a man between 18 and 29 years old who had mild COVID-19 (a few samples of this study predate the infection). Cell type and time point are not known. CDR3 loop: CASSYSFAGIYEQYF. The CDR3 bases are TGTGCCAGCAGTTACTCGTTCGCAGGCATCTACGAGCAGTACTTC.